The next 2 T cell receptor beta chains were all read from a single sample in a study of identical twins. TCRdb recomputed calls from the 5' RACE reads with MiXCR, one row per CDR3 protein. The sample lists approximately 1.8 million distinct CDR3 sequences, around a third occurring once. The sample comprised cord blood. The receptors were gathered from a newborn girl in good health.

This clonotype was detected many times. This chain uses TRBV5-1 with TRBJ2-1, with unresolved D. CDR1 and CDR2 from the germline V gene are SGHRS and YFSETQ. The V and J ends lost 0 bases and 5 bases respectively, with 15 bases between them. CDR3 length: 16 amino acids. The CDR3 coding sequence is TGCGCCAGCAGCTTGGATCCTAGAATTGGGAACAATGAGCAGTTCTTC. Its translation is CASSLDPRIGNNEQFF.

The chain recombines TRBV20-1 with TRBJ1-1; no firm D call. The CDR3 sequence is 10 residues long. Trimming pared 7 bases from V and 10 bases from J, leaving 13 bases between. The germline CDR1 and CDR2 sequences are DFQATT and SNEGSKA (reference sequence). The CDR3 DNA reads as TGCAGTGTTCCCACAATGGGAGCTTTCTTT. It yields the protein CSVPTMGAFF.